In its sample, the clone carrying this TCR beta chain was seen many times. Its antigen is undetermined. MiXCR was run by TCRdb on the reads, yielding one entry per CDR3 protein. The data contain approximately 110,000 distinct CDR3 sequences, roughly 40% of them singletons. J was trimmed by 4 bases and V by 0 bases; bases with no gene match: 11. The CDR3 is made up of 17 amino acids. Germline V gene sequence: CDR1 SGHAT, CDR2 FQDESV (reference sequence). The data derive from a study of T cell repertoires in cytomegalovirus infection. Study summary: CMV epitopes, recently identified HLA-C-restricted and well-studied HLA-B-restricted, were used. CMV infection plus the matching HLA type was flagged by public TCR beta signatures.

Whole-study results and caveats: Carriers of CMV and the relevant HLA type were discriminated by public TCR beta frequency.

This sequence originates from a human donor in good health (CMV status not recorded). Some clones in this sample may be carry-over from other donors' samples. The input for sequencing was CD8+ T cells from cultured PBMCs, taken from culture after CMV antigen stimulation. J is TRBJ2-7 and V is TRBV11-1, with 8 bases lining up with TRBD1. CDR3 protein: CASSLATLGWTGYEQYF. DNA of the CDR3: TGTGCCAGCAGCTTAGCGACCCTAGGATGGACAGGGTACGAGCAGTACTTC.